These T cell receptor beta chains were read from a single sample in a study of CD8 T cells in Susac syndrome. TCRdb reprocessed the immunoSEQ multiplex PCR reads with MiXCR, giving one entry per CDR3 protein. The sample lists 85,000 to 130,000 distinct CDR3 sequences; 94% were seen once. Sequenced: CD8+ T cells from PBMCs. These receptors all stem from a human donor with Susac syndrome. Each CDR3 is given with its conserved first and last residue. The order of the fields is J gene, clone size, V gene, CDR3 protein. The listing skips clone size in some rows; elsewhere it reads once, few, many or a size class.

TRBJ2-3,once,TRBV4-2,CASSQERAGGLDTQYF
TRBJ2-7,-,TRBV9,CASSVGAGGSYEQYF
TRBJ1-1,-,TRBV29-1,CSVPGTGAEAFF
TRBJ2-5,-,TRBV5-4,CASSTGSRGHFRETQYF
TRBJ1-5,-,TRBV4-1,CASSQVMEQPQHF
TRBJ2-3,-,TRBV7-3,CASSLTGGATDTQYF
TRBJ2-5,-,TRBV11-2,CASSPYGGMETQYF
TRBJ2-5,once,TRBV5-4,CASSPRTSGDQETQYF
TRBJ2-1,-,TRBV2,CASASGVGDEQFF
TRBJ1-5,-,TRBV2,CASNPGGRYNQPQHF
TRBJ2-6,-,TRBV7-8,CASSLERVWAGANVLTF
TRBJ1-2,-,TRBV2,CASGAPYGYTF
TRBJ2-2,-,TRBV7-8,CASSLKKASPNTGELFF
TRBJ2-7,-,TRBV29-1,CSALGYSGAEQYF
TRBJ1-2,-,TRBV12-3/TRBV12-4,CASGPTGGYTF
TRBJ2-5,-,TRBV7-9,CASSLVGREGETQYF
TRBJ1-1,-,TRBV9,CASSVDGVMNTEAFF
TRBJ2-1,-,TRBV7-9,CASSLGYGEQFF
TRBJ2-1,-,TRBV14,CASSSERGDNEQFF
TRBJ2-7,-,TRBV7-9,CASSPAEGPDYEQYF
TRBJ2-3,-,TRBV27,CASSLSPGMSTDTQYF
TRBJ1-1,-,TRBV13,CASRWRVTVNTEAFF
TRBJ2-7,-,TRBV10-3,CAINGGEQYF
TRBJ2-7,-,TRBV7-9,CASSLNPYEQYF
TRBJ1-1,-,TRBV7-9,CASRSGNTEAFF
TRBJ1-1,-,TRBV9,CASSVDSAPRGGSEAFF
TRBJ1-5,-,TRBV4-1,CASSQGKFSNQPQHF
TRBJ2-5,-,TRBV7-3,CASSVERDSPQYF
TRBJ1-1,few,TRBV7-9,CASSLDSNTEAFF
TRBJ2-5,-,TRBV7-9,CASTPTGGSPQETQYF
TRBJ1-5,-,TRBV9,CASGGEGNQPQHF
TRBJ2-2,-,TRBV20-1,CSARDPSGELFF
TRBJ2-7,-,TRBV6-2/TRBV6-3,CASSYNPGSPNEQYF
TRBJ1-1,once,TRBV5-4,CASRGQSNTEAFF
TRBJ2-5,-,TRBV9,CASSGQGPSETQYF
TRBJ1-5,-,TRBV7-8,CASSSSQINQPQHF
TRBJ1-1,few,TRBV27,CASKGGTEAFF
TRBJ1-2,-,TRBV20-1,CSARDPRGDGYTF
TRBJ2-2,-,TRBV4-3,CASSQVSSGELFF
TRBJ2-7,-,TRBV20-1,CSARDLWAGGFYEQYF
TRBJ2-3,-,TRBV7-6,CAVGRGPTDTQYF
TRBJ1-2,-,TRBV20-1,CSAPQDTSGYTF
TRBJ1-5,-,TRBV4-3,CASSQDGGAHQPQHF
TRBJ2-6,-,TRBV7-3,CASSPNRRGQPLSGANVLTF
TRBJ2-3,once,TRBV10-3,CAISGDSTDTQYF
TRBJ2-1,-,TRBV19,CASSHRLTSGTHNEQFF
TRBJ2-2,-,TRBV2,CASKGPPDTGELFF
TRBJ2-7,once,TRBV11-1,CASSPRDRGSYEQYF
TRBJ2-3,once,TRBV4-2,CASSQEARGWEQYF